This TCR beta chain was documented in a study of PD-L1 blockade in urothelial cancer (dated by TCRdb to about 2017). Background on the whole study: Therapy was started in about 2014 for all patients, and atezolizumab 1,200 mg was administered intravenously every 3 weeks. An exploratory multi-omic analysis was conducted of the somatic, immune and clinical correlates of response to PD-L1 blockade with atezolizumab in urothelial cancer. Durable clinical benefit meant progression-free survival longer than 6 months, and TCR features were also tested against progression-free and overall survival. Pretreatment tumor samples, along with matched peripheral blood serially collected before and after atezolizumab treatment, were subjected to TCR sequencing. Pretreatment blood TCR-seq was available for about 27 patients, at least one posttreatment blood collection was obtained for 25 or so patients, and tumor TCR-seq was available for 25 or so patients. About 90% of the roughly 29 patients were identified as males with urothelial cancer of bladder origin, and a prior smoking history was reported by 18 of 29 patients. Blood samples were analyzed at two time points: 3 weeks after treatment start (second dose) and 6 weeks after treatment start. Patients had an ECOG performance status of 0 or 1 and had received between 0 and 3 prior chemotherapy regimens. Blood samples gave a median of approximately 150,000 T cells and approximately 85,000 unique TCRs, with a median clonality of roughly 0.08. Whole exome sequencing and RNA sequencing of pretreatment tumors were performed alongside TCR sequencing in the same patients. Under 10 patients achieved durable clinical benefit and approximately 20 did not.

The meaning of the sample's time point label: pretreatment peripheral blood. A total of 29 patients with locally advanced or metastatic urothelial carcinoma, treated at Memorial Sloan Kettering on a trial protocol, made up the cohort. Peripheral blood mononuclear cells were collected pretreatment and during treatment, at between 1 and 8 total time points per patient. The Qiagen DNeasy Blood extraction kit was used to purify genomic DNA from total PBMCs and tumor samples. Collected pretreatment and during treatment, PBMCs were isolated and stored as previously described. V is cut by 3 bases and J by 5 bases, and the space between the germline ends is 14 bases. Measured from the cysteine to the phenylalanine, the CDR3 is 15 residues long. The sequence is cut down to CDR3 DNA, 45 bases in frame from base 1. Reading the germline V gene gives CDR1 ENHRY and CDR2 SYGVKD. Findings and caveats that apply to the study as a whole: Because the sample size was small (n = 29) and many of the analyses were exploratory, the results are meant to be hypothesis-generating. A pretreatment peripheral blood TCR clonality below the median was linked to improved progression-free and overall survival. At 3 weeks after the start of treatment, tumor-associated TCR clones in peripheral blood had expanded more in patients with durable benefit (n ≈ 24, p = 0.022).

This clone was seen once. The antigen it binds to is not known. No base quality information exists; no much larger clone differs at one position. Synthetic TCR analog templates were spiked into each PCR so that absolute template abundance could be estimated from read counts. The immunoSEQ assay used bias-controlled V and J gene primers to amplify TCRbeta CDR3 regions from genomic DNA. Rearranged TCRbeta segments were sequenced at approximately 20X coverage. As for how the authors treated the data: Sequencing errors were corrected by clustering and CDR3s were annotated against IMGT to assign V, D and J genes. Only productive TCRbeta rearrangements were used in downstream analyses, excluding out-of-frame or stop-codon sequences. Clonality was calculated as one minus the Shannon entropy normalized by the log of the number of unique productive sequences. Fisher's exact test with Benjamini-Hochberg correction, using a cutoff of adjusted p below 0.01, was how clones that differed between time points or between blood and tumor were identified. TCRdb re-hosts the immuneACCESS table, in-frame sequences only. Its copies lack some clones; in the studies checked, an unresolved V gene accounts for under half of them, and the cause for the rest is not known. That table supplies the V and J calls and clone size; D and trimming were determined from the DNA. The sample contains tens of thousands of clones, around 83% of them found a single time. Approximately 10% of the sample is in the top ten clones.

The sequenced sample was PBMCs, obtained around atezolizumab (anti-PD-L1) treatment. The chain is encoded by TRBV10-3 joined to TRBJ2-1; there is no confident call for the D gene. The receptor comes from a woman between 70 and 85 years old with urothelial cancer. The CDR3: CAISEMWQNDNEQFF. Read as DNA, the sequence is TGTGCCATCAGTGAAATGTGGCAGAACGACAATGAGCAGTTCTTC.